A selection of T cell receptor beta chains follows, all from one sample in a study of CD8 T cells in ankylosing spondylitis. A single record per CDR3 protein comes from TCRdb applying MiXCR to the 5' RACE reads. This sample has approximately 520,000 distinct CDR3 sequences, with over 4% found just once. What was sequenced was blood, either unsorted or a sorted T cell fraction (not recorded which). The receptors here all came from a male donor with ankylosing spondylitis. The CDR3 runs from the conserved cysteine through the conserved F or W. D genes are given only for firm matches. The size entry is marked missing in some rows and otherwise reads once, few, many or a size class.

D gene	clone size	J gene	V gene	CDR3 DNA	CDR3 protein
NA	many	TRBJ1-2	TRBV7-2	TGTGCCAGCAGCCTTCGGGGGGAAGGGGTATATGGCTACACCTTC	CASSLRGEGVYGYTF
NA	many	TRBJ2-7	TRBV20-1	TGCAGTGCTAAGGGGTCCTACGAGCAGTACTTC	CSAKGSYEQYF
TRBD1	many	TRBJ1-1	TRBV5-1	TGCGCCAGCAGCATCGGGACAGGGCAGGTCACTGAAGCTTTCTTT	CASSIGTGQVTEAFF
NA	few	TRBJ1-3	TRBV5-1	TGCGCCAGCAGCTTGGATTTGGGAGACCGAAACACCATATATTTT	CASSLDLGDRNTIYF
NA	many	TRBJ1-1	TRBV12-3/TRBV12-4	TGTGCCAGCAGGACAGAATCGAGTTACACTGAAGCTTTCTTT	CASRTESSYTEAFF
NA	NA	TRBJ1-1	TRBV5-8	TGTGCCAGCAGCTTGCGGGGAGGGGCCACTGAAGCTTTCTTT	CASSLRGGATEAFF
TRBD2	many	TRBJ2-1	TRBV5-1	TGCGCCAGCAGCTTGGGGACTAGCGGGAATAATGAGCAGTTCTTC	CASSLGTSGNNEQFF
TRBD1	many	TRBJ1-1	TRBV4-3	TGCGCCAGCAGCCAAGAGGGGGACAGGGGGTATGGGACTGAAGCTTTCTTT	CASSQEGDRGYGTEAFF
NA	many	TRBJ2-3	TRBV4-3	TGCGCCAGCAGCCAAGAATGGAGAACAGATACGCAGTATTTT	CASSQEWRTDTQYF
NA	many	TRBJ2-3	TRBV20-1	TGCAGTGCTAAGACTGACACAGATACGCAGTATTTT	CSAKTDTDTQYF
NA	many	TRBJ1-2	TRBV5-6	TGTGCCAGCCATAGGTCCGCGAGGAAAGATGGCTACACCTTC	CASHRSARKDGYTF
NA	few	TRBJ2-5	TRBV7-6	TGTGCCAGCAGCCGCGGGACAATCCAAGAGACCCAGTACTTC	CASSRGTIQETQYF
NA	many	TRBJ1-1	TRBV5-1	TGCGCCAGCAGCTTGGGGCCAATGAACACTGAAGCTTTCTTT	CASSLGPMNTEAFF
NA	many	TRBJ1-6	TRBV28	TGTGCCAGCAGTTTGGGCGATACGACAATTCAATCCCTCCACTTT	CASSLGDTTIQSLHF
NA	many	TRBJ2-5	TRBV7-9	TGTGCCAGCAGCTTAGTTGGCGGGACACCCCCTCAAGAGACCCAGTACTTC	CASSLVGGTPPQETQYF
NA	few	TRBJ2-5	TRBV5-1	TGCGCCAGCAGCCTGGAGCGGGCCGGCCAAGAGACCCAGTACTTC	CASSLERAGQETQYF
TRBD2	many	TRBJ2-5	TRBV7-2	TGTGCCAGCAGCTTAGTAATGGGACTACCGTACCAAGAGACCCAGTACTTC	CASSLVMGLPYQETQYF